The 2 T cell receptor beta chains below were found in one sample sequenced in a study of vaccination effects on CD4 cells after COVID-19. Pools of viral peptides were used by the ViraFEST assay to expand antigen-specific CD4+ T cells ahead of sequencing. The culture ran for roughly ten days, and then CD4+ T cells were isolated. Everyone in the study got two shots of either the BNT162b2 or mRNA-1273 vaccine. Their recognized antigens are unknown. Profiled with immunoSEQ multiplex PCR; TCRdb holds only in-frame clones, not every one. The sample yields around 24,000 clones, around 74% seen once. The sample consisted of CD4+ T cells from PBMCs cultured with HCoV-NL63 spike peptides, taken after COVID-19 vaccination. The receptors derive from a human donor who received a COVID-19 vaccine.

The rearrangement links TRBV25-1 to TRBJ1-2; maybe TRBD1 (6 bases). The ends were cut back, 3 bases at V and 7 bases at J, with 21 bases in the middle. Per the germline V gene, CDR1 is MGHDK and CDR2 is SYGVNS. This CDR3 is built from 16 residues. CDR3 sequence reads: CASSEGGAKYWGGYTF. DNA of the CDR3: TGTGCCAGCAGTGAGGGGGGCGCGAAGTATTGGGGTGGCTACACCTTC.

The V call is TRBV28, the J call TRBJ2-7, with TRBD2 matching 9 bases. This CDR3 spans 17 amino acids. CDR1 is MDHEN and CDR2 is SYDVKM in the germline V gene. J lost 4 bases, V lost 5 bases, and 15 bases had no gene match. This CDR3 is CASSLSPWREGQYEQYF. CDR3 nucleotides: TGTGCCAGCAGTCTATCTCCTTGGCGGGAGGGCCAATACGAGCAGTACTTC.